This T cell receptor beta chain comes out of a study of shared T cell receptors in the human thymus. This clone has only one observation. The CDR3 consists of 14 residues. From germline, CDR1 is LNHDA and CDR2 SQIVND (reference sequence). V dropped 4 bases and J dropped 2; count of bases not matched to a gene: 5. Libraries were prepared by immunoSEQ multiplex PCR; TCRdb keeps only in-frame clonotypes and omits some of them. The profile shows about 540,000 clones, approximately 78% of them singletons. These records were also assigned to another study, of human thymus T cells. From that second work: Healthy Finnish infants undergoing corrective surgery for congenital heart defects provided the donor material. Resections were taken during corrective heart surgery, and the thymus tissue came from these. Both thymic and peripheral blood repertoires showed apparently biased V and J usage. A high degree of thymic repertoire overlap among unrelated individuals was reported in related research.

The sequence was collected from a boy less than two years old with a congenital heart defect. Sequenced sample: thymocytes. The rearrangement joins TRBV19 to TRBJ2-7; 7 nucleotides match TRBD1. The CDR3 is CASSNRQGTYEQYF. As DNA, the CDR3 is TGTGCCAGTAGTAACAGACAGGGAACCTACGAGCAGTACTTC.